This TCR beta chain was observed in a study of vaccination effects on CD4 cells after COVID-19. Study context: Post-vaccine samples followed the second dose by a median of 72 days.

Sequencing was preceded by expansion of antigen-specific CD4+ T cells with viral peptide pools in the ViraFEST assay. Researchers isolated CD4+ T cells once 9 to 11 days of culture had elapsed. Participants completed two doses of the BNT162b2 or mRNA-1273 vaccine. The vaccine recipients had no prior SARS-CoV-2 infection, with negative nucleocapsid antibodies. Every well housed roughly 2.1 million PBMC, which grew in culture alongside 9 to 10 IU/ml IL-2 and about 10 ug/ml peptides. Sequencing used immunoSEQ multiplex PCR; TCRdb keeps in-frame clones, though not all of them. The table lists fewer than 40,000 clones, 70% to 85% of them singletons. As regards this clone: The antigen is not known.

General study results and limits: Late after vaccination, infection- and vaccine-induced clones showed marked clonal contraction.

CDR1 and CDR2 from the germline V gene are LNHDA and SQIVND (reference sequence). V was clipped by 6 bases and J by 2 bases; unmatched bases: 10. The CDR3 length is 17 residues. This sequence originates from a human donor who received a COVID-19 vaccine. Some clones in this sample may be carry-over from other donors' samples. The J gene is TRBJ2-3, the V gene TRBV19; 11 bases line up with TRBD1. Material: CD4+ T cells from PBMCs cultured with HCoV-NL63 spike peptides, obtained after COVID-19 vaccination. The CDR3 DNA sequence: TGTGCCAGTAGCACCGGGACAGGGGGTTGGGTCACAGATACGCAGTATTTT. It codes for CASSTGTGGWVTDTQYF.